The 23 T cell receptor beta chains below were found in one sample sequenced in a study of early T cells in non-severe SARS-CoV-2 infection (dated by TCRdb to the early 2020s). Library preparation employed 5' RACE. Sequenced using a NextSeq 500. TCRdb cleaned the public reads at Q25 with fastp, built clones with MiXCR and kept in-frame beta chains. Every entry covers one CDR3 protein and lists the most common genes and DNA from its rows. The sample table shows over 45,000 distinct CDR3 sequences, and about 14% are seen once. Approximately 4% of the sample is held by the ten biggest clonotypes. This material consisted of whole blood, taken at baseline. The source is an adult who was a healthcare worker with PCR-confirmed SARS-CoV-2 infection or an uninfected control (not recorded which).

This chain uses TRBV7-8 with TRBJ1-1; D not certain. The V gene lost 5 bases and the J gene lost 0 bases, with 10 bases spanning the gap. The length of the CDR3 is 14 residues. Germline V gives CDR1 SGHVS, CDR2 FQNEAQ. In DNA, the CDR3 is TGTGCCAGCAGCGCATACAGCATGAACACTGAAGCTTTCTTT. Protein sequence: CASSAYSMNTEAFF.

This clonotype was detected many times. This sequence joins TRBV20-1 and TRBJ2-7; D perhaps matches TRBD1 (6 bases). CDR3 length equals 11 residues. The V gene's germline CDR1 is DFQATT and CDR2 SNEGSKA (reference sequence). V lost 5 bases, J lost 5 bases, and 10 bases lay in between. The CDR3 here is CSAGGMNEQYF. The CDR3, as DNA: TGCAGTGCTGGGGGCATGAACGAGCAGTACTTC.

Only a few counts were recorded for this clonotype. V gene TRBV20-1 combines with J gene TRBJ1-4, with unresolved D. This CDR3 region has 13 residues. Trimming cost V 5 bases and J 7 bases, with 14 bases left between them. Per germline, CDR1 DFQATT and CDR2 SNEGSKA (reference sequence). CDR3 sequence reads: CSARRTAGEKLFF. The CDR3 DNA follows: TGCAGTGCTCGACGAACGGCCGGTGAAAAACTGTTTTTT.

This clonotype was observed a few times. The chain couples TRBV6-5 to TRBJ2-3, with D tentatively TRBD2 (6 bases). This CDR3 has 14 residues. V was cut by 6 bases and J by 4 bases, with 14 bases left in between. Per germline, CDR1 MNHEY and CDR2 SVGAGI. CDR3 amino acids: CASSPTDYPDTQYF. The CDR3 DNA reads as TGTGCCAGCAGCCCGACGGACTATCCAGATACGCAGTATTTT.

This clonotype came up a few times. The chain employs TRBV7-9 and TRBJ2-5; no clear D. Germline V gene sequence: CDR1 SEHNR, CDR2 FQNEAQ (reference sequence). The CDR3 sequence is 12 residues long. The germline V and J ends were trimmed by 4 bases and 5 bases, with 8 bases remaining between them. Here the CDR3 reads CASSSDVETQYF. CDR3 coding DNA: TGTGCCAGCAGCTCGGACGTCGAGACCCAGTACTTC.

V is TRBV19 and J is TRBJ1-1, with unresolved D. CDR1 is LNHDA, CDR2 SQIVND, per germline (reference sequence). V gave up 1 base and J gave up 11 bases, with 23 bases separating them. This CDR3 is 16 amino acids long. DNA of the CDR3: TGTGCCAGTAGTATAGTTCGAGTAGGCGGAGGGTTTTCGGCTTTCTTT. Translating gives CASSIVRVGGGFSAFF.

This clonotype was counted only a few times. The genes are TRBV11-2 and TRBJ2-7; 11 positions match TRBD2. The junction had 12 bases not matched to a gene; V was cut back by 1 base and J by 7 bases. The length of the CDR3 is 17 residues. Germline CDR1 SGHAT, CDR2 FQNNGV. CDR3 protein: CASSLVGTSGIGGEQYF. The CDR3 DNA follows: TGTGCCAGCAGCTTAGTCGGGACTAGCGGAATCGGAGGGGAGCAGTACTTC.

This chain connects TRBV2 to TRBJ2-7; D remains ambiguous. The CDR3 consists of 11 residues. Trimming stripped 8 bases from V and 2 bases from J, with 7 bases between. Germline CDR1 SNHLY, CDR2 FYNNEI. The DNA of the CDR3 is TGTGCCAGCTTCAGCCCCTACGAGCAGTACTTC. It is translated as CASFSPYEQYF.

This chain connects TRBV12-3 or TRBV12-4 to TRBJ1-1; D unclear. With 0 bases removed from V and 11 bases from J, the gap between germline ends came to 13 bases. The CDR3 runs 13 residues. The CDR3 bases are TGTGCCAGCAGTTTAGCGCTAGGGCGAGGGGCTTTCTTT. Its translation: CASSLALGRGAFF.

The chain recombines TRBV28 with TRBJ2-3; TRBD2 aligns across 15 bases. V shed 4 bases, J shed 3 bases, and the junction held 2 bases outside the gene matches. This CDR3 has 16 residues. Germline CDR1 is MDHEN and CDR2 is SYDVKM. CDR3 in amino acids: CASSWTSGGATDTQYF. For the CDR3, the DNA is TGTGCCAGCAGTTGGACTAGCGGGGGGGCAACAGATACGCAGTATTTT.

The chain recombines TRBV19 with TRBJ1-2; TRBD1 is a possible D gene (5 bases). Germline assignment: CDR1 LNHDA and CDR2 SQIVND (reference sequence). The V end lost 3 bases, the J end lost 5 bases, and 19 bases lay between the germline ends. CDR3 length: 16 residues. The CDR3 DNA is TGTGCCAGTAGTATCCCAATCGCTGTTGGACATTATGGCTACACCTTC. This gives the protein CASSIPIAVGHYGYTF. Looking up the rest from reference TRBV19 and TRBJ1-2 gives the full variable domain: DGGITQSPKYLFRKEGQNVTLSCEQNLNHDAMYWYRQDPGQGLRLIYYSQIVNDFQKGDIAEGYSVSREKKESFPLTVTSAQKNPTAFYLCASSIPIAVGHYGYTFGSGTRLTVV.

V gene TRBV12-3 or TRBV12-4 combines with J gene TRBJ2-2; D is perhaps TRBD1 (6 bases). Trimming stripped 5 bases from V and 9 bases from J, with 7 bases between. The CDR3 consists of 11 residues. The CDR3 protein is CASSGDRELFF. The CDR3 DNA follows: TGTGCCAGCAGTGGGGACAGGGAGCTGTTTTTT.

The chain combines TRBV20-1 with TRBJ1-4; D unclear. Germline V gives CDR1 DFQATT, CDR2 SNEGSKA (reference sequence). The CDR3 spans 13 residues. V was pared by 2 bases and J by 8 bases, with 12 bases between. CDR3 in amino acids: CSARSLGSEKLFF. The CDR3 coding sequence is TGCAGTGCTAGATCGCTTGGATCGGAAAAACTGTTTTTT.

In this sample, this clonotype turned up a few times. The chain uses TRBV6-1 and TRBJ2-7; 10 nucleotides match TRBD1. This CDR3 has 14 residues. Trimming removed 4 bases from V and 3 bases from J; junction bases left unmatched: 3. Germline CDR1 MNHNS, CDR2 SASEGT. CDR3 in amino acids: CASSGDRGLYEQYF. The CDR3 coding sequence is TGTGCCAGCAGTGGGGACAGGGGACTCTACGAGCAGTACTTC.

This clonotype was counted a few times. Written as DNA, the CDR3 is TGCGCCAGCAGCCAAGTTGGGCTACAGGCACCTAGGGACCTTACTCGATCCGGGGAGCTGTTTTTT. It translates to CASSQVGLQAPRDLTRSGELFF. The rearrangement links TRBV4-1 to TRBJ2-2; possibly TRBD1 or TRBD2 for D (5 bases each). CDR3 length equals 22 residues. The germline V and J ends were trimmed by 1 base and 6 bases, with 33 bases remaining between them. CDR1 MGHRA and CDR2 YSYEKL come from the germline V gene.

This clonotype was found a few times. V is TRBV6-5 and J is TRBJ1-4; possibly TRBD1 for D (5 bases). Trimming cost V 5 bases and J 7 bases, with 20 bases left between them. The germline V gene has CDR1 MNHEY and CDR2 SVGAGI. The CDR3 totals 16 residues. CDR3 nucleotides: TGTGCCAGCAGTACAGGTCTCCAGGGACGGGGTGAAAAACTGTTTTTT. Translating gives CASSTGLQGRGEKLFF.

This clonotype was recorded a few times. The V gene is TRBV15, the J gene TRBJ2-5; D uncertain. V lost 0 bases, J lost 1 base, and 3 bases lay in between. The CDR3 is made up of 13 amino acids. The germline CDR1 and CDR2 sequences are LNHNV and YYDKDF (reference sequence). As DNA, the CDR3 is TGTGCCACCAGCAGAGATTTCCAAGAGACCCAGTACTTC. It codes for CATSRDFQETQYF.

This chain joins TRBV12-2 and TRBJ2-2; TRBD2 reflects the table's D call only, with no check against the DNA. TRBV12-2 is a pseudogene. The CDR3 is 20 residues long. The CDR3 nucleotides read TGTGCAAGTCGGAGCGGACTAGGGGCACTTAGCGGGAGGGCTACCGGGGAGCTGTTTTTT. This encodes CASRSGLGALSGRATGELFF.

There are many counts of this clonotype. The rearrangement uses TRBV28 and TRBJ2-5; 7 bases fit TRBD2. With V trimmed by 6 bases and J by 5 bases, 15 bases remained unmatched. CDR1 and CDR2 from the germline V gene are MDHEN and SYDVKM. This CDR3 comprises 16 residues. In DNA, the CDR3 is TGTGCCAGCAGCCCCCCCAAAGGCGGGAGACGCGAGACCCAGTACTTC. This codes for CASSPPKGGRRETQYF.

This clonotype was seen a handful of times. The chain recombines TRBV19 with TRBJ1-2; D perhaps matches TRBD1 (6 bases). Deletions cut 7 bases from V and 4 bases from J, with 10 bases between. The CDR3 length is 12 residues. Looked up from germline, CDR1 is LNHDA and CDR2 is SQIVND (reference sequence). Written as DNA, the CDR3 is TGTGCCAGTAAGGGGGAGATCTATGGCTACACCTTC. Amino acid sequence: CASKGEIYGYTF. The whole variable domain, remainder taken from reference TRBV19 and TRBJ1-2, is DGGITQSPKYLFRKEGQNVTLSCEQNLNHDAMYWYRQDPGQGLRLIYYSQIVNDFQKGDIAEGYSVSREKKESFPLTVTSAQKNPTAFYLCASKGEIYGYTFGSGTRLTVV.

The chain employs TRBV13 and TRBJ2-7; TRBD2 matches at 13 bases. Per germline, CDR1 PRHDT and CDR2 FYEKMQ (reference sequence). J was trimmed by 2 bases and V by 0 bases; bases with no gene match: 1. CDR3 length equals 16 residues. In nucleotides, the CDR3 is TGTGCCAGCAGCTTAGGTACTAGCGGGAGGGCCTACGAGCAGTACTTC. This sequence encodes CASSLGTSGRAYEQYF. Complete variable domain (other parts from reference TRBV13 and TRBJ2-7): AAGVIQSPRHLIKEKRETATLKCYPIPRHDTVYWYQQGPGQDPQFLISFYEKMQSDKGSIPDRFSAQQFSDYHSELNMSSLELGDSALYFCASSLGTSGRAYEQYFGPGTRLTVT.

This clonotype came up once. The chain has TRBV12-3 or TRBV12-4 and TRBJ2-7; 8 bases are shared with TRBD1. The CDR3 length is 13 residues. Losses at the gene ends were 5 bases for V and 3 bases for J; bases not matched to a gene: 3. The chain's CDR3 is CASSPGTGYEQYF. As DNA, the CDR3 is TGTGCCAGCAGTCCCGGGACAGGCTACGAGCAGTACTTC.

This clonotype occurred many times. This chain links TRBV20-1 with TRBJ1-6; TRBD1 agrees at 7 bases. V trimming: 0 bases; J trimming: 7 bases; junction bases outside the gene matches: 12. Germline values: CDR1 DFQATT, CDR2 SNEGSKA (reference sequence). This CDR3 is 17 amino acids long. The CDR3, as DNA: TGCAGTGCTAGAGATCCCAGGGACAGCAGCAAGAATTCACCCCTCCACTTT. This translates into CSARDPRDSSKNSPLHF.